The TCR beta chain under discussion was sequenced for a study of cytomegalovirus exposure and HLA in healthy donors (TCRdb year 2017). Some background on the complete study: An earlier analysis of approximately 640 of the donors reported approximately 270 Gb of sequence data and 100 million to 140 million unique TCR beta sequences from 150 million to 200 million T cells. Donor age, sex, ethnicity and CMV serostatus were collected together with the repertoire data. Approximately 310 gigabases of sequencing data and around 90 million unique TCR sequences made up an early release that covered 500 to 650 HLA-typed donors. A later analysis re-analyzed previously published TCR beta repertoires from about 730 donors and added high-resolution HLA genotyping to study TCR occurrence patterns. All discovery cohort repertoires had been generated using a single sequencing platform. To predict cytomegalovirus infection status, the study brought together high-throughput TCR immunosequencing, statistical association of individual TCRs with disease status, and machine learning. Of the approximately 400 genotyped donors, approximately 80% fell in the genetic ancestry cluster associated with self-reported Caucasian donors. An earlier analysis of several hundred of the donors used high-throughput TCR beta sequencing to judge whether each TCR beta V gene segment behaved as functional or pseudogenic. Rather than drawing on any new phenotypic data, the later analysis identified candidate immune exposures from TCR beta sequences and the way those sequences occurred across donors. Across around 400 genotyped donors of the cohort, an average of roughly 200,000 unique TCR beta nucleotide sequences per donor were sequenced, and roughly 20% of those sequences were non-productive. In addition to the first cohort of 666 subjects, a separate validation cohort of approximately 130 different subjects was used. HLA typing covered class I and class II loci at four-digit resolution. The study aimed to test whether signatures of past pathogen exposure could be identified by cataloging public T cell receptors. The T cell repertoires of 670 or so subjects were profiled by immunosequencing and related to cytomegalovirus serostatus. The number of donors typed differed by locus, with about 629-630 for A, B, C, DRB1 and DQB1, more than 500 for DQA1, 606 for DPA1, and approximately 470 for DPB1. About 5 DR-DQ haplotypes were handled as single units for association and clustering, since linkage in the cohort was strong. Genome-wide SNP genotypes for about 55% of the roughly 670 donors were used in a later genetic analysis, which treated that subset as a discovery cohort. The full study reports these points: According to a later analysis, TCR association rates differed among HLA loci, with DRB1 alleles showing the most associated TCRs and HLA-C alleles showing the fewest. Some IMGT-functional V segments, including TRBV6-2 and TRBV6-3, could not be told apart with the 87-base-pair reads, so those segments were excluded. The authors suggested that the approach could potentially be extended to other disease states and immunological phenotypes. The study listed 150 to 200 TCR beta chains as associated with cytomegalovirus. Sequencing depth was assumed to be roughly uniform across donors in the presence/absence analyses, though that assumption may not hold. Across donors, most TCR sequences were observed very rarely, whereas some public TCRs were present in many individuals. According to a later analysis, parvovirus B19, influenza, CMV and Epstein-Barr virus appeared linked to several top co-occurrence clusters. Linkage disequilibrium might explain the correlated functional status among segregating V segments, but an unknown experimental factor could not be excluded. A later genetic analysis associated a missense DCLRE1C variant with V-gene and J-gene trimming of TCR beta chains, and an independent cohort replicated the association. In an earlier analysis of approximately 590 of the donors, most TCR beta V segments were observed in productive rearrangements about 87% or about 30% of the time, broadly matching IMGT annotations. Only TCR beta chains were sequenced in this cohort, and the absence of alpha or paired-chain data limited detectable features. A further reported finding was that TCR beta sequences accurately predicted the HLA-A and HLA-B alleles for most subjects in the first cohort. A group of highly shared sequence variants was considered likely to be a technical artifact of the sequencing pipeline. A later analysis associated around 16,000 TCR beta sequences with specific HLA alleles at a false discovery rate of 0.05. Because some donors lacked HLA typing at each locus, the association tests relied only on the typed subset. A later analysis found that most CMV-associated TCR beta chains appeared HLA-restricted, with HLA associations seemingly driven largely by CMV exposure. Because counts were too low, under 20 rarely observed V segments, including chromosome 9 orphons, were left out of the earlier analysis of roughly 600 of the donors. Compared with the approximately 700-donor mean, donors in an Asian-associated ancestry cluster had fewer N-insertions in productive TCRs, according to a later genetic analysis. Strong co-occurrence of HLA alleles, especially DR and DQ, made assigning TCR associations to individual alleles difficult. The classifier was reported to diagnose cytomegalovirus status with high specificity and sensitivity in both the original and validation cohorts. In vitro tests confirmed that a few of the cytomegalovirus-associated TCR beta chains recognize cytomegalovirus antigens. In a later analysis, HLA-associated TCR beta chains were found to be more clonally expanded and to have lower generation probabilities than equally common non-associated chains. For the cohort, immune exposure information was limited to CMV serostatus.

The cohort comprised 710 or so healthy bone marrow donors. Cohort members were all nominally healthy when sampled, although unrecorded immune exposures were likely present. The donor was CMV seronegative and was included in the group of a few hundred seronegative cohort members. A peripheral blood sample was collected from each donor, and TCR beta sequencing was performed on peripheral blood mononuclear cells. The Qiagen DNeasy Blood Extraction Kit was used to extract genomic DNA from the blood cell samples. Libraries were constructed by the immunoSEQ multiplex PCR assay. For the multiplex PCR, a mixture combining 60 forward primers for TCR Vbeta segments and 13 reverse primers for TCR Jbeta segments was used. The CDR3 region of rearranged TCR beta genes was amplified from genomic DNA with a multiplex PCR assay. Amplified TCR beta libraries were sequenced as 87-base-pair reads on the Illumina HiSeq System. In the authors' own workflow: A later analysis counted tens of millions of unique TCR beta chains across the 650 to 700 repertoires, and some 11 million of these chains were shared by at least two donors. Raw reads were error-corrected and collapsed into unique sequences with a nearest-neighbor algorithm that merged closely related sequences to remove PCR and sequencing errors. CDR3 sequences were aligned to IMGT reference sequences to assign V, D and J gene segments. For a sequence to be retained, a match of at least six nucleotides was required to both a V gene segment and a J gene segment. A rearrangement counted as productive if the CDR3 had no stop codons and remained in frame with V and J, and every other rearrangement counted as non-productive. Following IMGT convention, CDR3 was defined as the stretch from the second conserved V-encoded cysteine up to the conserved J-encoded phenylalanine. Sequences without an unambiguous match to a single V gene segment were excluded from the earlier analysis of approximately 560 of the donors. An earlier analysis of some 500 of the donors classified V segments as functional when productive rearrangements were above 56.7% and as segregating when the standard deviation between donors was above 5%. A statistical classification framework was developed to diagnose cytomegalovirus status using the catalog of TCR beta chain sequences. V and J gene assignment, in a later analysis, came from comparing TCR nucleotide sequences with IMGT/GENE-DB human TR gene sequences. In a later analysis, CDR3 sequences and most-parsimonious VDJ recombination scenarios were assigned using the TCRdist pipeline. In a later analysis, each TCR beta chain was defined by its CDR3 amino acid sequence together with its V-gene family, and reads without a unique V-gene family were excluded. To address suspected cross-contamination and a sequencing artifact, a later analysis removed roughly 580 highly shared, low-generation-probability nucleotide sequences. In a later analysis, a clonal expansion index was calculated for each public chain from normalized within-repertoire ranks of inferred template counts. In a later analysis, generation probabilities were computed with a VDJ recombination model fitted to out-of-frame rearrangements, and the resulting probabilities were checked against IGoR. A later analysis scored TCR-TCR, TCR-HLA and TCR-CMV co-occurrence with hypergeometric tests, applying a repertoire-size bias correction to TCR pairs. A later analysis estimated false discovery rates by permuting HLA or CMV assignments 20 times. A later analysis grouped co-occurring TCRs with DBSCAN, adding TCRdist sequence similarity when clustering within HLA-allele-positive subsets. For co-occurrence clustering, repertoires with fewer than 30,000 or more than 120,000 public chains were excluded, along with five repertoires with anomalous nucleotide sharing. TCRdb provides this immuneACCESS table in a form limited to in-frame rearrangements. Some clones are lacking; in checked studies, under half of them reflect an unresolved V gene, and why the rest are absent is not known. Clone size and V and J calls were adopted from that table, with D and trimming inferred from the DNA. In all, the sample holds 150,000 to 160,000 clones, and 60% to 85% of those were seen once. The ten biggest clones cover roughly 4.2% of the sample.

Remarks on this clone: Its antigen is unknown. No base quality values were provided; no much bigger clone lies one nucleotide off.

At the junction V is shortened by 6 bases and J by 5 bases, with 17 bases in between. The CDR3 covers 14 residues, taking in both the cysteine and the phenylalanine. Just CDR3 DNA is preserved here, 42 bases in frame from base 1. CDR1 and CDR2, looked up from the germline V gene, are MNHEY and SVGAGI. This TCR was recovered from a woman between 35 and 50 years old in good health and CMV-seronegative. The material sequenced was PBMCs. Recombination connected TRBV6-5 to TRBJ2-7; TRBD1 is a weak D gene call, 5 bases matching. This receptor has the CDR3 CASRATGGDHEQYF. The base sequence is TGTGCCAGCAGAGCAACAGGTGGGGATCACGAGCAGTACTTC.